The next 3 T cell receptor beta chains were all read from a single sample in a study of T-cell memory formation after mild COVID-19. TCRdb re-derived calls from the 5' RACE reads in MiXCR, one entry per CDR3 protein. Of 530,000 or so distinct CDR3 sequences listed, 15% to 20% are singletons. The specimen sequenced was PBMCs or a T cell subset sorted from them (not recorded which). The receptors here all came from an adult woman who had mild COVID-19 (a few samples of this study predate the infection). Cell type and time point are not known.

CDR3 bases: TGTGCCAGCAGCTACCCCGGTGGGTTAGCTACAGATACGCAGTATTTT. Residues: CASSYPGGLATDTQYF. The V call is TRBV5-5, the J call TRBJ2-3; D is ambiguous. The germline V gene has CDR1 SGHKS and CDR2 YYEKEE (reference sequence). V was shortened by 3 bases and J by 3 bases, with 17 bases between the two germline ends. The CDR3 loop spans 16 amino acids.

CDR3 residues: CASSLAFGGNTEAFF. CDR3 nucleotide sequence: TGTGCCAGCAGCTTAGCGTTCGGGGGGAACACTGAAGCTTTCTTT. The chain is built from TRBV7-8 and TRBJ1-1; D may be TRBD1 (5 bases). The V gene lost 0 bases and the J gene lost 1 base, with 9 bases spanning the gap. The germline V gene has CDR1 SGHVS and CDR2 FQNEAQ. The CDR3 loop spans 15 amino acids.

This clonotype has more than one count but fewer than ten. The chain uses TRBV24-1 and TRBJ2-7; 7 bases fit TRBD1. Trimming removed 3 bases from V and 2 bases from J; junction bases left unmatched: 9. The CDR3 contains 16 residues. CDR1 and CDR2 (germline): KGHDR, SFDVKD. This chain's CDR3 is CATSDPTGLPTYEQYF. The CDR3, as DNA: TGTGCCACCAGTGATCCGACAGGGCTTCCCACCTACGAGCAGTACTTC.